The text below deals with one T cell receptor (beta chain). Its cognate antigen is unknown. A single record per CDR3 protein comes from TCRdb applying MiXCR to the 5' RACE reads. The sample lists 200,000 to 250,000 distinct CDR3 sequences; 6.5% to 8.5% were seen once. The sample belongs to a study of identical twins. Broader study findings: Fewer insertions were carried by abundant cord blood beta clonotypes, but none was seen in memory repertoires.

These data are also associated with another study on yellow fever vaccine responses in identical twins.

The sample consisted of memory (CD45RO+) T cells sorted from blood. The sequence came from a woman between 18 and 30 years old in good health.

The CDR3, as DNA: TGTGCCAGCAGCGTAGCTGCCAGCGGGATCACAGATACGCAGTATTTT. Its protein product is CASSVAASGITDTQYF. The chain carries TRBV9 and TRBJ2-3, with 7 bases aligning to TRBD2. The CDR3 is 16 amino acids. Unmatched junction bases numbered 6, after V lost 0 bases and J lost 2 bases. Germline CDR1 reads SGDLS; CDR2 reads YYNGEE.